This T cell receptor beta chain was captured by sequencing in a study of Ad26.COV2.S vaccination and SARS-CoV-2 variants. Whole-study context: Participants got Ad26.COV2.S intramuscularly, once or twice 56 days apart. Study-wide results and limits: Vaccinated individuals (as opposed to placebo recipients) had higher spike-specific TCR breadth. Vaccine and placebo groups showed comparable non-spike TCR breadth.

The CDR3 extends over 13 amino acids. Germline V gene lookup returns CDR1 SGHTA and CDR2 FQGNSA. Trimming removed 1 base at V and 7 bases at J, with 10 bases between. Method: immunoSEQ multiplex PCR; TCRdb's copy keeps in-frame clones and lacks some. The sample includes about 440,000 clones, around 91% seen only once; the top ten take under 4.5%. The treatment was: 15 to 20 received Ad26.COV2.S at low or high dose, single or two shots; about 5 received placebo; per-sample allocation not given. Sampling occurred on day 63 after the first vaccine or placebo injection. The administered vaccine (an Ad26 vector) expressed Wuhan-strain SARS-CoV-2 spike. As to this clone: Its antigen is still unknown.

J is TRBJ2-5 and V is TRBV7-2; no reliable D call. The source material was peripheral blood, sampled in a trial of Ad26.COV2.S vaccine versus placebo. The TCR originated in a person between 18 and 60 years old who received the Ad26.COV2.S COVID-19 vaccine or a placebo. As DNA, the CDR3 is TGTGCCAGCAGCTTAGGCGGTTCAGGGACCCAGTACTTC. This codes for CASSLGGSGTQYF.